This T cell receptor (beta chain) was obtained from a study of cytomegalovirus exposure and HLA in healthy donors. Overall study: A previous analysis identified more than 100 million unique TCR beta sequences derived from around 200 million T cells. As released early, the data held some 80 million unique TCRs from HLA-typed donors.

PCR was performed using 60 Vbeta and 13 Jbeta primers. The assay was immunoSEQ multiplex PCR, and TCRdb's table has in-frame clones only and misses some. This sample carries about 96,000 clones, approximately 72% of them seen once, and the ten largest clones take around 3%. Note on this clone: Its cognate antigen is unknown.

Broader study findings: Reports indicate that TCR beta sequences accurately predicted the HLA-A and HLA-B alleles of most subjects. A previous analysis found most TCR beta V segments productive roughly 87% or roughly 30% of the time.

This TCR was sampled from a female donor in good health and CMV-seropositive. Sequenced: PBMCs.

CDR3 nucleotides: TGTGCCAGCAGCTTGTTGGCTAGCGGGGTAGCCGAGCAGTACTTC. Residues: CASSLLASGVAEQYF. This rearrangement joins TRBV5-6 to TRBJ2-7; TRBD2 aligns across 9 bases. The length of the CDR3 is 15 residues. The germline CDR1 and CDR2 sequences are SGHDT and YYEEEE. With V trimmed by 1 base and J by 6 bases, 8 bases remained unmatched.